This T cell receptor (beta chain) was profiled in a study of human T cells and chemical hapten exposure. Under the authors' procedure: There were a median of approximately 96,000 TCRs per sample, with a range from about 23,224 to 690,600. TCRdb used MiXCR to reprocess the RACE reads, holding one entry per CDR3 protein. TCRdb's processing, not the authors', yielded these V and J calls. The table lists roughly 80,000 distinct CDR3 sequences, about 10% of them singletons. Trimming at V came to 0 bases and at J to 2 bases, leaving 6 bases not matched to a gene. The length of the CDR3 is 16 residues. In germline, CDR1 is WNHNN, CDR2 SYGVQD (reference sequence). Time point: patch test 1, 2 weeks after DPC sensitization. Treatment noted: therapeutic diphenylcyclopropenone sensitization with weekly scalp DPC. This clonotype came up a few times.

The sequence was obtained from a woman aged 45-59 years with alopecia areata. Some clones in this sample may be carry-over from other donors' samples. The specimen was whole blood, collected in connection with sensitization to the hapten diphenylcyclopropenone (DPC). The chain couples TRBV10-1 to TRBJ2-7; 8 nucleotides align to TRBD2. The CDR3 region is CASSESSGTRTYEQYF. The CDR3 DNA is TGCGCCAGCAGTGAGTCCTCAGGGACTAGAACCTACGAGCAGTACTTC.